The text below deals with one T cell receptor beta chain. This specimen comes from a study of tumor-infiltrating lymphocytes in primary liver carcinoma. From approximately 500 ng total RNA, TCR beta cDNA was generated with a primer in the constant region. It was through three nested multiplex PCR rounds of slightly modified ARM-PCR that TCR beta libraries arose. The opening two PCR rounds, 10 cycles each, paired TRBV1-TRBV30 forward primers with a C-beta reverse primer. From the multiplex PCR reads, TCRdb called clonotypes with MiXCR, one entry per CDR3 protein. The repertoire consists of approximately 300,000 distinct CDR3 sequences, with 65% occurring once and the leading ten covering 9%. Out of unsorted whole blood came the blood RNA, and germline DNA was extracted as well. CDR1 is SQVTM, CDR2 ANQGSEA, per germline. The V and J ends lost 0 bases and 8 bases respectively, with 21 bases between them. The CDR3 consists of 16 residues.

V and J are TRBV29-1 and TRBJ2-3, with D maybe TRBD2 (5 bases). What was sequenced was peripheral blood. The source is a man aged 40-49 years with primary liver carcinoma and hepatitis B virus infection. CDR3 region: CSVEDPGERVAGTQYF. The DNA of the CDR3 is TGCAGCGTTGAAGATCCCGGGGAGAGGGTGGCAGGTACGCAGTATTTT.